These T cell receptor beta chains were read from a single sample in a study of cytomegalovirus exposure and HLA in healthy donors. Sequencing used immunoSEQ multiplex PCR; TCRdb keeps in-frame clones, though not all of them. Of 250,000 to 350,000 clones in the sample, roughly 90% were seen once. The source material was PBMCs. Receptors were obtained from a middle-aged man in good health and CMV-seropositive. Both conserved end residues are part of each CDR3. D genes are given only for firm matches. Clone size appears in some rows only: once, few, many, or a class for an expanded clone.

D: NA; J: TRBJ2-6; V: TRBV18; size: NA; DNA: TGTGCCAGCTCACCCATACGGGGCTCTGGGGCCAACGTCCTGACTTTC; CDR3: CASSPIRGSGANVLTF
D: NA; J: TRBJ1-4; V: TRBV14; size: few; DNA: TGTGCCAGCACGGGTAAACTGTTTTTT; CDR3: CASTGKLFF
D: NA; J: TRBJ2-1; V: TRBV2; size: NA; DNA: TGTGCCAGCAGTCCGACAGCCGGGGGTTACAATGAGCAGTTCTTC; CDR3: CASSPTAGGYNEQFF
D: TRBD1; J: TRBJ1-4; V: TRBV29-1; size: few; DNA: TGCAAACTAGACAGGGGTAATGAAAAACTGTTTTTT; CDR3: CKLDRGNEKLFF
D: TRBD1; J: TRBJ1-6; V: TRBV19; size: NA; DNA: TGTGCCAGTAGTACACCGGGACAGGGATCGTCACCCCTCCACTTT; CDR3: CASSTPGQGSSPLHF
D: TRBD1; J: TRBJ1-1; V: TRBV27; size: NA; DNA: TGTGCCAGCAGTATAACAGGGGTAAACACTGAGGCTTTCTTT; CDR3: CASSITGVNTEAFF
D: TRBD2; J: TRBJ2-3; V: TRBV30; size: NA; DNA: TGTGCCTGGAGTGTACTAGCGGGAGAAGAGGGTACGCAGTATTTT; CDR3: CAWSVLAGEEGTQYF
D: NA; J: TRBJ2-2; V: TRBV5-1; size: NA; DNA: TGCGCCAGCAGCCGACTGGACAGCACAAACACCGGGGAGCTGTTTTTT; CDR3: CASSRLDSTNTGELFF
D: TRBD2; J: TRBJ2-1; V: TRBV7-9; size: NA; DNA: TGTTCCAGCAGCTTAGGACTAGCGGGAACCAATGAGCAGTTCTTC; CDR3: CSSSLGLAGTNEQFF
D: NA; J: TRBJ1-3; V: TRBV4-3; size: NA; DNA: TGCGCCAGCAGCCAAGATCAGGGGTCTGGAAACACCATATATTTT; CDR3: CASSQDQGSGNTIYF
D: NA; J: TRBJ1-2; V: TRBV15; size: NA; DNA: TGTGCCACCAGCAGATCACCTAGCTTTCAATATGGCTACACCTTC; CDR3: CATSRSPSFQYGYTF
D: NA; J: TRBJ1-5; V: TRBV7-9; size: NA; DNA: TGTGCCAGCAGCTTAGCGACGGGGGGAATGGGTCAGCCCCAGCATTTT; CDR3: CASSLATGGMGQPQHF
D: NA; J: TRBJ1-1; V: TRBV5-5; size: NA; DNA: TGTGCCAGCAGACTTAACGGGGAAGCTTTCTTT; CDR3: CASRLNGEAFF
D: TRBD2; J: TRBJ2-1; V: TRBV9; size: NA; DNA: TGTGCCAGCAGCGTAGACTGGGAGCGGGGGGCCAATGAGCAGTTCTTC; CDR3: CASSVDWERGANEQFF
D: NA; J: TRBJ2-7; V: TRBV14; size: NA; DNA: TGTGCCAGCAGCCACGGGGGGCGGAACGAGCAGTACTTC; CDR3: CASSHGGRNEQYF
D: TRBD2; J: TRBJ2-1; V: TRBV18; size: NA; DNA: TGTGCCAGCTCACCTGTGACTAGCGGGAGCAATGAGCAGTTCTTC; CDR3: CASSPVTSGSNEQFF
D: NA; J: TRBJ2-1; V: TRBV5-8; size: NA; DNA: TGTGCCAGCAGCTCAGGGGCGGCTAGCGGCCTCTACAATGAGCAGTTCTTC; CDR3: CASSSGAASGLYNEQFF
D: NA; J: TRBJ1-1; V: TRBV20-1; size: NA; DNA: TGCAGTGCTAGACTACAGTTAGAAGCTTTCTTT; CDR3: CSARLQLEAFF
D: TRBD2; J: TRBJ2-3; V: TRBV11-1; size: NA; DNA: TGTGCCAGCAGCCTCGGACTAGCGGGAGCCTCCGATACGCAGTATTTT; CDR3: CASSLGLAGASDTQYF
D: TRBD2; J: TRBJ2-7; V: TRBV5-1; size: NA; DNA: TGCGCCAGCAGCTTGTATTCGGGAGGTCTCTACGAGCAGTACTTC; CDR3: CASSLYSGGLYEQYF
D: NA; J: TRBJ2-1; V: TRBV27; size: once; DNA: TGTGCCAGCAGTTCCAAGAGCTCCTACAATGAGCAGTTCTTC; CDR3: CASSSKSSYNEQFF
D: NA; J: TRBJ1-1; V: TRBV19; size: NA; DNA: TGTGCCAGTAGTATAATGACAGTGAACACTGAAGCTTTCTTT; CDR3: CASSIMTVNTEAFF
D: NA; J: TRBJ2-1; V: TRBV19; size: NA; DNA: TGTGCCAGTAGGTGGACAGTCCGGTTAGGAGAGCAGTTCTTC; CDR3: CASRWTVRLGEQFF
D: NA; J: TRBJ1-3; V: TRBV5-4; size: NA; DNA: TGTGCCAGCAGCTTGTCAGGGAACTCTGGAAACACCATATATTTT; CDR3: CASSLSGNSGNTIYF
D: TRBD1; J: TRBJ2-7; V: TRBV6-5; size: NA; DNA: TGTGCCAGCAGTCGAGCCGGGACAGCAAAGGACGAGCAGTACTTC; CDR3: CASSRAGTAKDEQYF
D: NA; J: TRBJ2-7; V: TRBV2; size: NA; DNA: TGTGCCAGCAGGACCGGGACACTGTACTTC; CDR3: CASRTGTLYF
D: NA; J: TRBJ2-5; V: TRBV12-5; size: once; DNA: TGTGCTAGTGGTTTTGGGGGCAGTGGGGAGACCCAGTACTTC; CDR3: CASGFGGSGETQYF